Shown below are 25 T cell receptor beta chains from a single sample sequenced in a study of Ad26.COV2.S vaccination and SARS-CoV-2 variants. Data came from immunoSEQ multiplex PCR; TCRdb stores just in-frame clones and leaves some out. The sample consists of about 350,000 clones, about 88% of them appearing once. Treatment noted: some 20 received Ad26.COV2.S at low or high dose, single or two shots; five or six received placebo; per-sample allocation not given. Sample collection was performed on day 63 after the first vaccine or placebo injection. The source was peripheral blood, collected in a trial of Ad26.COV2.S vaccine versus placebo. The receptors here all came from a person between 18 and 60 years old who received the Ad26.COV2.S COVID-19 vaccine or a placebo.

This sequence joins TRBV7-4 and TRBJ1-2; 7 nucleotides line up with TRBD1. The CDR3 sequence is 15 residues long. Germline V gene sequence: CDR1 SGHVT, CDR2 SQSDAQ. The V gene end was trimmed by 6 bases and the J gene end by 8 bases; junction bases not matched to a gene: 15. In DNA, the CDR3 is TGTGCCAGCAGTTACATTCGACAGGGATATCAGGGCTACACCTTC. It codes for CASSYIRQGYQGYTF.

Concerning this clone: The sample contains more than one DNA sequence encoding this CDR3. The chain uses TRBV11-2 and TRBJ2-7; D is perhaps TRBD2 (6 bases). V was cut by 4 bases and J by 3 bases, with 10 bases left in between. The CDR3 contains 13 residues. Germline-derived CDR1 and CDR2 are SGHAT and FQNNGV. The CDR3 reads CASSWGGRYEQYF. CDR3 nucleotides: TGTGCCAGCAGCTGGGGAGGCCGCTACGAGCAGTACTTC.

This chain connects TRBV6-4 to TRBJ2-1; D may be TRBD2 (5 bases). Trimming pared 0 bases from V and 9 bases from J, leaving 18 bases between. The length of the CDR3 is 16 residues. The germline V gene has CDR1 MRHNA and CDR2 SNTAGT. CDR3 loop: CASSDSGSDGFSEQFF. For the CDR3, the DNA is TGTGCCAGCAGTGACTCGGGTAGCGACGGGTTTAGTGAGCAGTTCTTC.

V gene TRBV5-6 combines with J gene TRBJ1-1; the D is unclear. V was pared by 1 base and J by 2 bases, with 9 bases between. The CDR3 length is 14 residues. CDR1 and CDR2 (germline): SGHDT, YYEEEE. CDR3 bases: TGTGCCAGCAGCTTGCGCAGACATAACACTGAAGCTTTCTTT. Translation: CASSLRRHNTEAFF.

The chain employs TRBV28 and TRBJ1-2; 8 bases agree with TRBD1. The V gene's germline CDR1 is MDHEN and CDR2 SYDVKM. V lost 6 bases to trimming and J lost 5 bases; unmatched junction nucleotides: 5. CDR3 size: 13 residues. CDR3 bases: TGTGCCAGCAGACAGGACAGGGCTTATGGCTACACCTTC. It specifies CASRQDRAYGYTF.

This sequence joins TRBV18 and TRBJ2-1; 12 bases are a match to TRBD2. Germline lookup yields CDR1 KGHSH and CDR2 LQKENI. The length of the CDR3 is 14 residues. V gave up 4 bases and J gave up 9 bases; unmatched junction bases: 4. The CDR3 sequence: CASSLGLAGSEQFF. The CDR3, as DNA: TGTGCCAGCTCACTAGGACTAGCGGGAAGTGAGCAGTTCTTC.

The chain carries TRBV18 and TRBJ1-4; 9 bases fit TRBD1. CDR3 length: 17 residues. Germline CDR1 reads KGHSH; CDR2 reads LQKENI. Trimming at V came to 0 bases and at J to 7 bases, leaving 9 bases not matched to a gene. As DNA, the CDR3 is TGTGCCAGCTCACCACCGCGGACAGGGGCTGGACTTGAAAAACTGTTTTTT. Its protein product is CASSPPRTGAGLEKLFF.

The rearrangement links TRBV2 to TRBJ2-1; TRBD2 aligns across 15 bases. The germline V gene encodes CDR1 SNHLY and CDR2 FYNNEI. The CDR3 runs to 15 residues. Unmatched junction bases numbered 3, after V lost 10 bases and J lost 2 bases. CDR3 DNA sequence: TGTGCCACCCGGACTAGCGGGGGGGCCTACAATGAGCAGTTCTTC. Translated, it gives CATRTSGGAYNEQFF.

The chain combines TRBV10-3 with TRBJ1-1; 9 bases fit TRBD1. The CDR3 has 14 amino acids. V shed 7 bases and J 5 bases; nucleotides not matched to a gene: 8. Germline values: CDR1 ENHRY, CDR2 SYGVKD. CDR3 in amino acids: CAITRDRDITEAFF. Written as DNA, the CDR3 is TGTGCCATCACTCGGGACAGGGATATAACTGAAGCTTTCTTT.

The chain is built from TRBV14 and TRBJ2-5, with 11 nucleotides matching TRBD1. With V trimmed by 4 bases and J by 5 bases, 9 bases remained unmatched. The CDR3 sequence is 16 residues long. The germline CDR1 and CDR2 sequences are SGHDN and FVKESK. The CDR3 spells CASSLGPGQGGETQYF. The CDR3 nucleotides are TGTGCCAGCAGCCTCGGACCGGGACAGGGGGGGGAGACCCAGTACTTC.

V gene TRBV28 combines with J gene TRBJ1-1; D is unclear. The CDR3 runs to 15 residues. The germline gives CDR1 MDHEN, CDR2 SYDVKM. V was trimmed by 5 bases and J by 3 bases, leaving 16 bases between them. CDR3 amino acids: CASSPVGFGDTEAFF. The CDR3 bases are TGTGCCAGCAGTCCTGTGGGGTTTGGGGACACTGAAGCTTTCTTT.

The chain links TRBV19 to TRBJ2-7; D is tentatively TRBD1 or TRBD2 (5 bases each). V was shortened by 4 bases and J by 0 bases, with 7 bases between the two germline ends. Germline CDR1 is LNHDA and CDR2 is SQIVND (reference sequence). The CDR3 runs 13 residues. In DNA form, the CDR3 reads TGTGCCAGTAGTAGGGACCACTCCTACGAGCAGTACTTC. Translated: CASSRDHSYEQYF. The full variable domain, completed using reference TRBV19 and TRBJ2-7, is DGGITQSPKYLFRKEGQNVTLSCEQNLNHDAMYWYRQDPGQGLRLIYYSQIVNDFQKGDIAEGYSVSREKKESFPLTVTSAQKNPTAFYLCASSRDHSYEQYFGPGTRLTVT.

The chain links TRBV11-2 to TRBJ2-5, with D possibly TRBD2 on 6 matching bases. The length of the CDR3 is 14 residues. The V gene lost 3 bases and the J gene lost 0 bases, with 8 bases spanning the gap. Germline assignment: CDR1 SGHAT and CDR2 FQNNGV. CDR3 in amino acids: CASSLDYNQETQYF. CDR3 coding DNA: TGTGCCAGCAGCTTGGACTACAACCAAGAGACCCAGTACTTC.

A few counts support this clone. The chain links TRBV7-2 to TRBJ1-1, with 9 bases identical to TRBD1. The CDR3 covers 14 residues. Losses at the gene ends were 5 bases for V and 7 bases for J; bases not matched to a gene: 8. CDR1 is SGHTA and CDR2 is FQGNSA in the germline V gene. The CDR3 region is CASSPRQGEVEAFF. For the CDR3, the DNA is TGTGCCAGCAGCCCCAGACAGGGGGAAGTTGAAGCTTTCTTT.

The genes are TRBV6-6 and TRBJ1-1; D is undetermined. The CDR3 consists of 14 residues. Germline V gene data show CDR1 as MNHNY and CDR2 as SVGAGI (reference sequence). The V and J ends lost 6 bases and 1 base respectively, with 12 bases between them. The CDR3 loop is CASSPSYGNTEAFF. The DNA of the CDR3 is TGTGCCAGCAGCCCCTCTTATGGGAACACTGAAGCTTTCTTT.

The chain carries TRBV6-2 or TRBV6-3 and TRBJ1-5, with D possibly matching TRBD1 (5 bases). The CDR3 is 15 amino acids. V was trimmed by 5 bases and J by 0 bases, leaving 11 bases between them. Germline assignment: CDR1 MNHEY and CDR2 SVGEGT. The CDR3 spells CASSPGPNSNQPQHF. CDR3 sequence (DNA): TGTGCCAGCAGTCCGGGACCAAATAGCAATCAGCCCCAGCATTTT.

The V and J genes are TRBV19 and TRBJ2-5, with D tentatively TRBD2 (5 bases). Germline assignment: CDR1 LNHDA and CDR2 SQIVND (reference sequence). V lost 5 bases and J lost 1, with 11 bases in between. The CDR3 has 14 amino acids. The CDR3 coding sequence is TGTGCCAGTAGTTTTAGCGACCTCCAAGAGACCCAGTACTTC. It encodes CASSFSDLQETQYF.

The V gene is TRBV28, the J gene TRBJ2-7; D unresolved. V was trimmed by 3 bases and J by 3 bases, leaving 6 bases between them. Germline CDR1 reads MDHEN; CDR2 reads SYDVKM. CDR3 size: 12 residues. CDR3 nucleotide sequence: TGTGCCAGCAGTTTTATGTTCTACGAGCAGTACTTC. It encodes CASSFMFYEQYF.

J is TRBJ1-1 and V is TRBV19, with TRBD1 identical over 8 bases. Per the germline V gene, CDR1 is LNHDA and CDR2 is SQIVND (reference sequence). The trim removed 3 bases at V and 2 bases at J, leaving 5 bases unmatched. The CDR3 is 15 residues long. CDR3 protein: CASSITGQDNTEAFF. The CDR3 DNA reads as TGTGCCAGTAGTATTACGGGACAGGATAACACTGAAGCTTTCTTT.

The rearrangement joins TRBV7-2 to TRBJ2-1; 8 nucleotides agree with TRBD2. The CDR3 is 15 amino acids. Trimming removed 1 base from V and 12 bases from J; junction bases left unmatched: 11. CDR1 is SGHTA and CDR2 is FQGNSA in the germline V gene. Here the CDR3 reads CASSLVSSGDFWQFF. The CDR3 coding sequence is TGTGCCAGCAGCTTAGTTAGTAGCGGGGACTTCTGGCAGTTCTTC. The variable domain in full, with the rest retrieved from reference TRBV7-2 and TRBJ2-1, is GAGVSQSPSNKVTEKGKDVELRCDPISGHTALYWYRQSLGQGLEFLIYFQGNSAPDKSGLPSDRFSAERTGGSVSTLTIQRTQQEDSAVYLCASSLVSSGDFWQFFGPGTRLTVL.

This chain joins TRBV7-2 and TRBJ1-1, with D possibly TRBD1 on 6 matching bases. CDR1 is SGHTA and CDR2 is FQGNSA in the germline V gene. Between the trimmed V and J ends, which lost 3 bases and 1 base, there was a span of 15 bases. CDR3 length: 16 amino acids. Here the CDR3 reads CASSLSGGRGNTEAFF. In nucleotides, the CDR3 is TGTGCCAGCAGCTTGAGTGGGGGGCGAGGGAACACTGAAGCTTTCTTT.

The V and J genes are TRBV4-2 and TRBJ2-2; D is possibly TRBD2 (5 bases). V lost 1 base to trimming and J lost 5 bases, with 8 bases between them. Germline CDR1 reads LGHNA; CDR2 reads YNFKEQ. This CDR3 has 14 residues. The CDR3 DNA reads TGTGCCAGCAGCCAAGTAGGGAGAACCGGGGAGCTGTTTTTT. The encoded protein is CASSQVGRTGELFF.

The rearrangement uses TRBV5-1 and TRBJ1-2, with unresolved D. V dropped 1 base and J dropped 6 bases, with 16 bases sitting between them. The CDR3 consists of 15 residues. Germline CDR1 SGHRS, CDR2 YFSETQ. The CDR3 here is CASSLTEDGADGYTF. DNA of the CDR3: TGCGCCAGCAGCTTGACGGAGGACGGAGCAGATGGCTACACCTTC.

The V gene is TRBV6-5, the J gene TRBJ1-5, with TRBD1 matching 8 bases. The CDR3 has 15 amino acids. The trim removed 5 bases at V and 5 bases at J, leaving 8 bases unmatched. Germline values: CDR1 MNHEY, CDR2 SVGAGI. The CDR3 sequence: CASSPTGAFDQPQHF. For the CDR3, the DNA is TGTGCCAGCAGTCCGACAGGGGCGTTCGATCAGCCCCAGCATTTT.

V usage is TRBV27 and J usage is TRBJ2-7, with 7 bases that match TRBD2. V was pared by 2 bases and J by 7 bases, with 11 bases of the junction left unmatched. This CDR3 contains 15 residues. Germline CDR1 reads MNHEY; CDR2 reads SMNVEV (reference sequence). For the CDR3, the DNA is TGTGCCAGCAGTTTAGGCACAAGATCAGCGGGAGAGCAGTACTTC. Residues: CASSLGTRSAGEQYF.